This record covers a single T cell receptor beta chain. The target antigen is unknown. Germline-derived CDR1 and CDR2 are SNHLY and FYNNEI. The CDR3 totals 15 residues. The ends lost 6 bases at V and 0 bases at J; junction bases unmatched: 8. Primed by a sample-barcoded 5' primer and a J-beta primer mix, a second PCR proceeded for about 7 to 11 cycles. Using its own MiXCR run on the 5' RACE reads, TCRdb lists one record per CDR3 protein. The top ten clones hold under 35% of a sample with about 680,000 distinct CDR3 sequences, around 48% of them seen once. These data come from a study of blood T cells in healthy people across ages. Findings and limits, study-wide: No conclusive comparison of naive versus antigen-experienced cells was possible with unsorted PBMCs.

The specimen was blood. The source of this sequence is a woman aged 55-75 years in good health. The chain links TRBV2 to TRBJ2-7, with TRBD1 identical over 7 bases. This chain's CDR3 is CASRQTGTSSYEQYF. As DNA, the CDR3 is TGTGCCAGCAGACAGACAGGGACGAGCTCCTACGAGCAGTACTTC.